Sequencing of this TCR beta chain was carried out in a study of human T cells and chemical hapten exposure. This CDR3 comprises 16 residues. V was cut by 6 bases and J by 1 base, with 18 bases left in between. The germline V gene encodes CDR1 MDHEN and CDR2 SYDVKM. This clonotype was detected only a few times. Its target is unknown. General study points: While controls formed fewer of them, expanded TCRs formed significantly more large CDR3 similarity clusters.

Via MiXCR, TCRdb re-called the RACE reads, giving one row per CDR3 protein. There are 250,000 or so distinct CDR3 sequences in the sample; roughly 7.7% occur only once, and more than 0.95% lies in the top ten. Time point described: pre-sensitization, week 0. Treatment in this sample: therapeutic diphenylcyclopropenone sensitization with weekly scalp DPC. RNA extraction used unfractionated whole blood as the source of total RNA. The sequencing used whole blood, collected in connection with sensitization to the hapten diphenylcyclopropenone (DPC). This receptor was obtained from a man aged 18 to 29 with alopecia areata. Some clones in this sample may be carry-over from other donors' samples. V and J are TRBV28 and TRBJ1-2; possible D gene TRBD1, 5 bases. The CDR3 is CASSQAGKQDNYGYTF. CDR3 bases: TGTGCCAGCAGCCAGGCCGGCAAACAGGATAACTATGGCTACACCTTC.